This is a list of T cell receptor beta chains from one sample in a study of identical twins. Each CDR3 protein is one row after TCRdb ran MiXCR on the 5' RACE reads. The table lists about 100,000 distinct CDR3 sequences, around 5.5% of them singletons. Sequencing was done on a sample of memory T cells sorted from blood. The origin of the receptors is a woman aged 45 to 65 in good health. The CDR3 runs from the conserved cysteine through the conserved F or W. D genes are given only for firm matches. Only some rows state a clone size, as once, few, many or a class for expanded clones.

CSVRRTGGSYEQYF TGCAGCGTTAGGAGGACAGGGGGCTCCTACGAGCAGTACTTC TRBD1 TRBJ2-7 - TRBV29-1
CASSPGGTGADTQYF TGTGCCAGCAGCCCTGGGGGGACAGGGGCAGATACGCAGTATTTT TRBD1 TRBJ2-3 many TRBV4-2
CASSEPTGVRELFF TGCGCCAGCAGCGAACCGACAGGGGTCAGGGAGCTGTTTTTT TRBD1 TRBJ2-2 few TRBV5-1
CASGSAHTIYF TGTGCCAGCGGGTCGGCTCACACCATATATTTT - TRBJ1-3 - TRBV7-9
CATSRDRAGRTDTQYF TGTGCCACCAGCAGAGATAGGGCGGGACGCACAGATACGCAGTATTTT - TRBJ2-3 - TRBV15
CASSLRTTALREQFF TGTGCCAGCTCACTGCGGACTACCGCTCTCAGGGAGCAGTTCTTC - TRBJ2-1 many TRBV18
CASSTPNPNYGYTF TGTGCCAGCAGTACCCCGAACCCTAACTATGGCTACACCTTC - TRBJ1-2 few TRBV27
CASSRRTGVTNTEAFF TGTGCCAGCAGTCGGCGGACAGGGGTTACGAACACTGAAGCTTTCTTT TRBD1 TRBJ1-1 many TRBV6-5
CSARDPTSGRWETQYF TGCAGTGCTAGAGATCCAACTAGCGGGAGATGGGAGACCCAGTACTTC TRBD2 TRBJ2-5 many TRBV20-1
CASRTWYTEAFF TGTGCCAGCAGAACGTGGTACACTGAAGCTTTCTTT - TRBJ1-1 many TRBV12-3/TRBV12-4
CASSEEGSGLSRETQYF TGTGCCAGCAGTGAAGAAGGTAGCGGGCTGAGCCGAGAGACCCAGTACTTC TRBD2 TRBJ2-5 few TRBV2
CSAREPGMASHNEKLFF TGCAGTGCTAGAGAACCAGGGATGGCGTCCCATAATGAAAAACTGTTTTTT - TRBJ1-4 many TRBV20-1
CASRGEELFF TGTGCCAGCAGAGGGGAGGAACTGTTTTTT - TRBJ1-4 few TRBV6-2/TRBV6-3
CSASSGPDYEQYF TGCAGTGCTTCTTCGGGACCCGACTACGAGCAGTACTTC - TRBJ2-7 many TRBV20-1
CASSSNQVTEAFF TGCGCCAGCAGCTCAAACCAGGTTACTGAAGCTTTCTTT - TRBJ1-1 many TRBV5-1
CSANSGRITDTQYF TGCAGTGCAAACAGCGGGAGGATAACAGATACGCAGTATTTT TRBD2 TRBJ2-3 many TRBV20-1
CASSSQAGRAYNEQFF TGTGCCAGCAGCTCCCAAGCCGGGAGGGCCTACAATGAGCAGTTCTTC TRBD2 TRBJ2-1 many TRBV5-5
CASSGPTGRGYTF TGTGCCAGCAGTGGACCGACAGGGCGAGGCTACACCTTC TRBD1 TRBJ1-2 many TRBV12-3/TRBV12-4
CASSLSGGTSDTQYF TGTGCCAGCAGTTTAAGCGGGGGGACTTCAGATACGCAGTATTTT TRBD2 TRBJ2-3 many TRBV12-3/TRBV12-4
CASSLIVGQFF TGTGCCAGCAGTTTGATCGTGGGGCAGTTCTTC - TRBJ2-1 many TRBV12-3/TRBV12-4
CSVEGDRQGNSYNEQFF TGCAGCGTTGAAGGGGATCGACAGGGAAACTCTTACAATGAGCAGTTCTTC TRBD1 TRBJ2-1 many TRBV29-1
CASSPIGPPQAQYYGYTF TGTGCCAGCTCACCAATCGGGCCTCCCCAGGCCCAATACTATGGCTACACCTTC - TRBJ1-2 many TRBV18
CASREGAQPQHF TGTGCCAGCAGGGAGGGGGCTCAGCCCCAGCATTTT TRBD1 TRBJ1-5 many TRBV27
CASSSRTQPWSYF TGTGCCAGCAGCTCCCGGACTCAACCCTGGTCGTATTTT - TRBJ2-3 many TRBV7-8
CSVVGGVWYNEQFF TGCAGCGTTGTGGGGGGAGTTTGGTACAATGAGCAGTTCTTC - TRBJ2-1 many TRBV29-1
CSVDKGALSYTF TGCAGCGTTGATAAGGGGGCTCTGAGCTACACCTTC TRBD1 TRBJ1-2 few TRBV29-1
CASGTGSGNTIYF TGTGCCAGCGGAACAGGCTCTGGAAACACCATATATTTT - TRBJ1-3 many TRBV9
CASSREETQYF TGTGCCAGCAGCCGGGAGGAGACCCAGTACTTC - TRBJ2-5 many TRBV5-6
CASSESRGQLRTQYF TGCGCCAGCAGTGAGTCCAGAGGACAGCTAAGAACCCAGTACTTC - TRBJ2-5 many TRBV10-2
CAWSAGTSNEKLFF TGTGCCTGGAGTGCCGGGACGTCTAATGAAAAACTGTTTTTT - TRBJ1-4 many TRBV30
CASSPSLGTGVIKTQYF TGTGCCAGCAGTCCCTCCTTAGGGACAGGGGTAATCAAGACCCAGTACTTC TRBD1 TRBJ2-5 many TRBV27
CATSSAGGFDEQYF TGTGCCACCAGCAGCGCAGGGGGCTTCGACGAGCAGTACTTC TRBD1 TRBJ2-7 - TRBV15
CSARPSGAGPDTQYF TGCAGTGCTAGACCATCCGGGGCGGGGCCAGATACGCAGTATTTT - TRBJ2-3 many TRBV20-1
CASKLAGGNTGELFF TGTGCCAGCAAACTAGCGGGAGGTAACACCGGGGAGCTGTTTTTT TRBD2 TRBJ2-2 many TRBV6-1
CASSDHSGSQTDTQYF TGTGCCAGCAGTGACCACAGCGGGAGTCAGACAGATACGCAGTATTTT TRBD2 TRBJ2-3 many TRBV6-6
CASSLSRREETQYF TGTGCCAGCAGTTTGTCTAGGAGAGAAGAGACCCAGTACTTC - TRBJ2-5 many TRBV12-3/TRBV12-4
CASSLETGANTGELFF TGCGCCAGCAGCTTGGAAACGGGTGCGAACACCGGGGAGCTGTTTTTT - TRBJ2-2 - TRBV5-1
CASSQDPRGTPLHF TGCGCCAGCAGCCAAGACCCCAGGGGGACACCCCTCCACTTT TRBD1 TRBJ1-6 many TRBV4-1
CATSGGAVHEQFF TGTGCCACCAGCGGGGGGGCTGTCCATGAGCAGTTCTTC TRBD2 TRBJ2-1 - TRBV24-1
CSVETGALNYGYTF TGCAGCGTTGAAACAGGGGCCCTTAATTATGGCTACACCTTC TRBD1 TRBJ1-2 many TRBV29-1
CSGTSGSLETQYF TGCAGTGGCACTAGCGGGAGTTTGGAGACCCAGTACTTC TRBD2 TRBJ2-5 many TRBV20-1
CSARTGGDVQPQHF TGCAGTGCTAGGACAGGGGGGGATGTCCAGCCCCAGCATTTT TRBD1 TRBJ1-5 many TRBV20-1
CSAERDRTAKNIQYF TGCAGCGCTGAACGGGACCGGACGGCCAAAAACATTCAGTACTTC - TRBJ2-4 many TRBV29-1
CAISDMSQTQYF TGTGCCATCAGTGATATGAGCCAGACCCAGTACTTC - TRBJ2-5 - TRBV10-3
CATSTAGGPTGELFF TGTGCCACCAGCACTGCGGGAGGGCCCACCGGGGAGCTGTTTTTT TRBD2 TRBJ2-2 many TRBV15
CASSTQGRQGDTQYF TGTGCCAGTAGTACCCAGGGACGCCAGGGAGATACGCAGTATTTT - TRBJ2-3 many TRBV19
CASSSSRETQYF TGTGCCAGCAGCTCGTCCCGGGAGACCCAGTACTTC - TRBJ2-5 many TRBV7-2
CSARDRRAYGYTF TGCAGTGCTAGAGATCGCAGGGCCTATGGCTACACCTTC - TRBJ1-2 many TRBV20-1
CAIILSPGTGTGELFF TGTGCCATCATCCTCTCTCCCGGGACAGGGACCGGGGAGCTGTTTTTT TRBD1 TRBJ2-2 many TRBV10-3
CSAYQGAGTEAFF TGCAGTGCTTATCAGGGGGCCGGCACTGAAGCTTTCTTT TRBD1 TRBJ1-1 many TRBV20-1